This T cell receptor (beta chain) was sequenced in a study of T cells expressing NK-cell markers (TCRdb year 2020). The study in broad terms: Three sorted T-cell subsets (CD3+CD56+NKG2C+, CD3+CD56+NKG2C- and CD3+CD56-NKG2C+) from several donors had their TCR beta-chain repertoires profiled. All eight donors whose samples were sequenced were randomly selected healthy volunteers, three of them men and five women. Libraries were sequenced as 2 x 150 bp reads on Illumina HiSeq 2000/2500, MiSeq or NextSeq. Among the eight sequenced donors, seven were HCMV-seropositive and one was HCMV-seronegative. Study-wide findings and limitations: Those dominant clonotypes were again the most abundant among CD3+CD56-NKG2C+ cells in a handful of donors, at roughly 28.3-60.1%. Whether the expanded NKG2C-expressing T cell clones were specific for HCMV antigens remained unclear. In six or seven donors, the dominant CD3+CD56+NKG2C+ clonotypes ranked among the top 10 CD8+ clonotypes, making up roughly 1.0-7.0% of CD8+ T cells.

Sequencing took place on an Illumina HiSeq 2000. 5'RACE template switching, by which a universal primer site and unique molecular identifiers were added, was used to make TCR beta cDNA libraries. Synthesis of cDNA was primed from the TCR beta constant segment and was followed by two consecutive PCR amplification steps. As for how the authors treated the data: MIGEC was used to demultiplex reads and group the reads by UMI, and MiTCR was used to assemble and quantify clonotypes. To remove erroneous sequences, TCR cDNA sequences were retained only when supported by two or more reads. The tcR package was used for downstream repertoire analysis, and clonotypes were matched across fractions by CDR3 nucleotide sequence plus V segment. VDJmatch was used to annotate antigen specificity against VDJdb, with one amino acid substitution in CDR3 allowed. TCRdb reprocessed the reads, and each CDR3 protein sequence is entered once, without DNA. These V and J calls originate from TCRdb's pipeline instead of the authors' own analysis. This sample's table has entries for a few hundred thousand distinct CDR3 sequences. The ten largest clones take up roughly 1.4% of the sample.

As regards this clonotype: The specificity of this receptor is unknown.

A commercial ELISA kit detecting HCMV-specific IgG in serum was used to determine HCMV serostatus. Peripheral blood mononuclear cells were isolated from blood by Ficoll density gradient centrifugation. Sequencing was performed on blood T cells: a sorted CD56 or NKG2C T cell subset, CD4+ or CD8+ T cells, or bulk PBMC T cells (not recorded which). The sequence was obtained from a woman between 45 and 65 years old in good health. Donor details come from another sample of the same person, matched by shared clones.

The CDR3 corresponds to CASSLAAGFTDTQYF. The V and J genes are TRBV5-4 and TRBJ2-3; TCRdb selects TRBD2, and the lack of DNA leaves this call unchecked. CDR1 SGHNT and CDR2 YYREEE are derived from the germline V gene (reference sequence). Its CDR3 holds 15 amino acids, cysteine through phenylalanine. No DNA is listed.